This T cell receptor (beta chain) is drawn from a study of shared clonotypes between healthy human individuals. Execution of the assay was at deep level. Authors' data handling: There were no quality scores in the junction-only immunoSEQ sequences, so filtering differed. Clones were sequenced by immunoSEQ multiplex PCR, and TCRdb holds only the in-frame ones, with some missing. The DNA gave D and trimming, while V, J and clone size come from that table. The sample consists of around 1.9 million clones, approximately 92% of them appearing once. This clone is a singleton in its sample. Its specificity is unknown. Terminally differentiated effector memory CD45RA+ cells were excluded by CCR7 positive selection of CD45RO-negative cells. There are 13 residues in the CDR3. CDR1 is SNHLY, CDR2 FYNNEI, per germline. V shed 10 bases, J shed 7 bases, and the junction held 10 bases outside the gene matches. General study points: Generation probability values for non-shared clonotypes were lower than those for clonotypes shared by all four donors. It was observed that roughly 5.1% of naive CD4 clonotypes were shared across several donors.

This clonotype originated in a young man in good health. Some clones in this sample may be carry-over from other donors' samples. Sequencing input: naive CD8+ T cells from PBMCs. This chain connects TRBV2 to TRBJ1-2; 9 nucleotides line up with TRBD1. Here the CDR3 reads CAKQGAESVGYTF. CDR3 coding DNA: TGTGCCAAACAGGGGGCGGAGAGCGTTGGCTACACCTTC. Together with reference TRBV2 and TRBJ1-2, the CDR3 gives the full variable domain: EPEVTQTPSHQVTQMGQEVILRCVPISNHLYFYWYRQILGQKVEFLVSFYNNEISEKSEIFDDQFSVERPDGSNFTLKIRSTKLEDSAMYFCAKQGAESVGYTFGSGTRLTVV.